This record concerns one T cell receptor beta chain sequence. Its antigen is currently unknown. This sample stems from a study of OX40 agonist ivuxolimab in advanced cancers. Study-level information: Dose-escalation patients suffered from hepatocellular carcinoma, melanoma, renal cell or head and neck cancer. Prior anti-PD-1, anti-PD-L1 or anti-CTLA-4 therapy was allowed; around 40% had some. General study points: The mean number of expanded clones was higher in CD8+ T cells than in CD4+. Clonal expansion among partial responders at 0.1-3.0 mg/kg ranked near the lowest.

Here immunoSEQ multiplex PCR was the method, and the copy in TCRdb shows in-frame clones only, minus some. The sample has about 83,000 clones, about 86% seen once; the top ten hold 1.5% to 2%. V gave up 4 bases and J gave up 3 bases; unmatched junction bases: 10. This CDR3 is 16 amino acids long. The germline V gene encodes CDR1 MGHRA and CDR2 YSYEKL. The sequenced sample was CD4+ or CD8+ T cells sorted from blood, obtained in a trial of the OX40 agonist ivuxolimab. V and J are TRBV4-1 and TRBJ2-7, with 9 positions matching TRBD1. The receptor's source is an adult with an advanced solid tumor such as melanoma, head and neck, liver or kidney cancer. The CDR3 sequence is CASSLTGTGSYYEQYF. The DNA of the CDR3 is TGCGCCAGCAGCCTCACCGGGACAGGGAGTTACTACGAGCAGTACTTC.